One and the same sample provided the 8 T cell receptor beta chains below, sequenced in a study of blood T cell repertoires in COVID-19. Profiled with immunoSEQ multiplex PCR; TCRdb holds only in-frame clones, not every one. The data contain 70,000 or so clones, about four fifths of them singletons. The sequencing input was peripheral blood. The origin of the receptors is a human donor in a cohort sampled during active COVID-19.

The chain recombines TRBV2 with TRBJ1-1; maybe TRBD1 (5 bases). V gave up 8 bases and J gave up 6 bases, with 13 bases separating them. The V gene's germline CDR1 is SNHLY and CDR2 FYNNEI. This CDR3 has 12 residues. CDR3 nucleotide sequence: TGTGCCAGCGACACAGGTACCCCTGAAGCTTTCTTT. Protein sequence: CASDTGTPEAFF.

The CDR3 is CASSLRRVSPGGYTF. The DNA for the CDR3 is TGTGCCAGCAGCTTAAGAAGGGTTAGCCCGGGGGGCTACACCTTC. The chain combines TRBV7-8 with TRBJ1-2; no definite D call. V was cut by 2 bases and J by 8 bases, with 18 bases left in between. The germline CDR1 and CDR2 sequences are SGHVS and FQNEAQ. The CDR3 extends over 15 amino acids.

This clone was seen only a few times. The gene calls are TRBV20-1 and TRBJ1-5, with D possibly being TRBD1 (6 bases). The germline V gene encodes CDR1 DFQATT and CDR2 SNEGSKA (reference sequence). The CDR3 spans 14 residues. V lost 3 bases, J lost 4 bases, and 13 bases lay in between. The CDR3 DNA reads as TGCAGTGCTAGTCGACCAGGGGAAAATCAGCCCCAGCATTTT. Translated, it gives CSASRPGENQPQHF.

This clone was seen only a few times. V gene TRBV27 combines with J gene TRBJ1-6; 8 nucleotides align to TRBD1. CDR1 and CDR2 from the germline V gene are MNHEY and SMNVEV (reference sequence). J gave up 7 bases and V 2 bases, and 1 base lay outside the gene matches. The CDR3 spans 14 residues. CDR3 sequence (DNA): TGTGCCAGCAGTTTAAGGGACAGGAATTCACCCCTCCACTTT. Its protein product is CASSLRDRNSPLHF.

Ten or more counts support this clone. V is TRBV18 and J is TRBJ1-5, with 8 positions matching TRBD1. CDR1 KGHSH and CDR2 LQKENI come from the germline V gene. CDR3 length: 15 residues. Unmatched junction bases numbered 8, after V lost 5 bases and J lost 5 bases. CDR3 residues: CASSSAPQGDQPQHF. CDR3 nucleotides: TGTGCCAGCTCATCAGCTCCACAGGGGGATCAGCCCCAGCATTTT.

V is TRBV5-4 and J is TRBJ2-2; 7 bases are a match to TRBD1. Germline CDR1 is SGHNT and CDR2 is YYREEE (reference sequence). This CDR3 is built from 18 residues. V lost 3 bases and J lost 6; bases outside the gene matches: 17. The CDR3 coding sequence is TGTGCCAGCAGCTCCCAAGCCGGGACAGACCTTAAGGCCGGGGAGCTGTTTTTT. It yields the protein CASSSQAGTDLKAGELFF.

This rearrangement joins TRBV29-1 to TRBJ2-7; D is uncertain. The germline V and J ends were trimmed by 5 bases and 0 bases, with 5 bases remaining between them. CDR3 length: 11 residues. Germline V gives CDR1 SQVTM, CDR2 ANQGSEA. In DNA form, the CDR3 reads TGCAGCGTTCGCGGCTCCTACGAGCAGTACTTC. It translates to CSVRGSYEQYF.

The CDR3 coding sequence is TGTGCCAGCAGTCAGGGCCTCTCTGGAAACACCATATATTTT. Translated: CASSQGLSGNTIYF. The chain recombines TRBV11-3 with TRBJ1-3, with a tentative D call TRBD1 (5 bases). The CDR3 runs 14 residues. CDR1 and CDR2 from the germline V gene are SGHNT and YENEEA. V dropped 6 bases and J dropped 0 bases, with 9 bases sitting between them.